Included here is one T cell receptor (beta chain) sequence, with context. This clone has only a few counts. The target of this receptor is not known. No base-level quality is on record; no much larger clone is a single base apart. From a lookup of the germline V gene (reference sequence), CDR1 and CDR2 are SGHAT and FQDESV. The CDR3 measures 14 amino acids from cysteine to phenylalanine. Of the read, only the CDR3 DNA is kept; its 42 bases are in frame from base 1. The germline ends are 13 bases apart after V is trimmed by 6 bases and J by 4 bases. The data belong to a study of identifying expanded T cells in peripheral blood (dated by TCRdb to between 2018 and 2021). As for the study more broadly: Technical replicates were generated by sequencing separate aliquots of the same genomic DNA pool, with four replicates compared pairwise.

What the authors observed across the whole study: Variance in clone template counts between approximately 2-week samples significantly increased with total template count across all healthy donors. Across all healthy-donor time intervals, the beta-binomial model significantly cut both the number of clones called differentially abundant and the false-positive rate. Between technical replicates the binomial model flagged approximately 1.2 differentially abundant clones, whereas over about 2 weeks the binomial model flagged about 16.4 and over approximately four weeks 19 to 20. The authors expected that over much longer intervals, such as months to years, biological variance in healthy repertoires might increase even further.

TCRbeta CDR3 regions were profiled by bias-controlled multiplex PCR amplification of genomic DNA with the immunoSEQ Assay. As for the authors' bioinformatics: To quantify the absolute abundance of each unique TCRbeta CDR3 region, the sequences were collapsed and filtered. Differential abundance was tested with two models: a binomial (Fisher-equivalent) model and a beta-binomial model that adds time-dependent variance fitted from healthy donors. Any clone with fewer than 5 combined templates was excluded, and a clone was called differentially abundant if its Benjamini-Hochberg FDR was below 0.01. The form v = (b*log(k)+a)^2 was used to model beta-binomial variance as a function of total template count across the two samples. What TCRdb holds here is the immuneACCESS table cut down to in-frame rearrangements. Part of the clones is not present; checked against another copy, under half of the missing clones reflect an unresolved V gene, and the others are unexplained. The V and J calls and clone size were taken over from that table, and D and trimming were inferred from the DNA. Across this sample there are tens of thousands of clones, with around 86% seen only once. Clones ranked in the top ten supply 15% to 20% of the sample.

No immune events, such as infections, were documented for the healthy donors during the collection period. To calibrate time-dependent variance in a beta-binomial model of T-cell clone differential abundance, blood repertoires from healthy donors were used as a training cohort. The training cohort was composed of some ten healthy donors, 3 female and 7 male. On average the donors were approximately 42 years old, and their ages spanned roughly 25 to 70 years. Obtained from a commercial supplier, whole blood was collected from each healthy donor at three time points set two to three weeks apart. For immunosequencing, genomic DNA was extracted from whole blood that had not been sorted.

This receptor was identified in a person aged 18 to 75 in good health. Sequenced sample: blood. The sequence links TRBV11-1 to TRBJ2-1; a weak D assignment points to TRBD2 (6 bases agree). The DNA is as follows: TGTGCCAGCAGTCCGGGGACTGGATACAATGAGCAGTTCTTC. It encodes CASSPGTGYNEQFF.